This is a list of T cell receptor beta chains from one sample in a study of T cells in localized non-small cell lung cancer. The data were produced by immunoSEQ multiplex PCR, yet TCRdb's version contains in-frame clones alone and is incomplete. The sample lists 45,000 to 70,000 clones, roughly 89% seen once, with less than 6% in the top ten. This sample comprised peripheral blood, obtained before any cancer treatment. The receptors come from a woman aged 35-75 years with stage I lung adenocarcinoma. Each CDR3 is given without its conserved first and last residue.

V: TRBV7-8
J: TRBJ1-5
length: 14
CDR3: ASSLLGHRSNQPQH

V: TRBV2
J: TRBJ1-1
length: 11
CDR3: ASSVLPNTEAF

V: TRBV7-8
J: TRBJ2-1
length: 14
CDR3: ASSLNGQGSVDEQF

V: TRBV19
J: TRBJ2-3
length: 14
CDR3: ASSPRRGEGTDTQY

V: TRBV6-1
J: TRBJ1-6
length: 10
CDR3: ASSQGQGPLH

V: TRBV5-6
J: TRBJ2-5
length: 12
CDR3: ASSMLTVSGTQY

V: TRBV7-8
J: TRBJ1-5
length: 15
CDR3: ASSFSGTGGMGQPQH

V: TRBV10-3
J: TRBJ1-5
length: 12
CDR3: AISEGSYNQPQH

V: TRBV6-4
J: TRBJ2-1
length: 12
CDR3: ASSDGQGADEQF

V: TRBV11-2
J: TRBJ1-2
length: 11
CDR3: ASSAIRVGGYT

V: TRBV6-1
J: TRBJ2-2
length: 13
CDR3: ASSEIGTVTGELF

V: TRBV4-2
J: TRBJ2-3
length: 15
CDR3: ASSQDRGGGPTDTQY

V: TRBV7-2
J: TRBJ1-5
length: 14
CDR3: ASSLALGHSNQPQH

V: TRBV6-1
J: TRBJ1-4
length: 13
CDR3: ASSGPGRTNEKLF

V: TRBV20-1
J: TRBJ1-2
length: 9
CDR3: SARVINGYT

V: TRBV7-2
J: TRBJ1-3
length: 13
CDR3: ASSSRTGNGNTIY

V: TRBV6-5
J: TRBJ2-7
length: 11
CDR3: ASSLQQDYEQY

V: TRBV11-3
J: TRBJ2-1
length: 14
CDR3: ASSLEAGVNYNEQF

V: TRBV10-3
J: TRBJ1-1
length: 13
CDR3: AISDQGQLNTEAF

V: TRBV5-1
J: TRBJ1-2
length: 11
CDR3: ASSYGTGYGYT

V: TRBV25-1
J: TRBJ1-2
length: 12
CDR3: ASSGGEGYYGYT

V: TRBV9
J: TRBJ2-7
length: 11
CDR3: ASSPQKGYEQY

V: TRBV6-1
J: TRBJ1-6
length: 16
CDR3: ASSEAQGAGGDNSPLH

V: TRBV7-9
J: TRBJ2-5
length: 14
CDR3: ASSLTSPPNQETQY

V: TRBV2
J: TRBJ2-3
length: 13
CDR3: ASTSGGFSTDTQY

V: TRBV21-1
J: TRBJ1-4
length: 14
CDR3: ASSKMGLGGREKLF

V: TRBV29-1
J: TRBJ1-1
length: 10
CDR3: SVLEGRTEAF

V: TRBV7-2
J: TRBJ2-2
length: 15
CDR3: ASSFPVGFANTGELF

V: TRBV7-9
J: TRBJ1-4
length: 13
CDR3: ASSNSGAANEKLF

V: TRBV27
J: TRBJ2-1
length: 12
CDR3: ASTLMAGGREQF

V: TRBV14
J: TRBJ1-4
length: 12
CDR3: ASSLGPIGEKLF

V: TRBV5-4
J: TRBJ1-2
length: 10
CDR3: ASSWPEYGYT

V: TRBV10-1
J: TRBJ2-1
length: 11
CDR3: ASSTAGQGAKF

V: TRBV5-1
J: TRBJ1-1
length: 13
CDR3: ASSLRATGTTEAF

V: TRBV6-5
J: TRBJ2-2
length: 11
CDR3: ASSYGGTGELF

V: TRBV5-1
J: TRBJ2-5
length: 14
CDR3: ASSLGEAVTQETQY

V: TRBV19
J: TRBJ1-1
length: 13
CDR3: ASSRGGVGNTEAF

V: TRBV6-1
J: TRBJ1-5
length: 11
CDR3: ASSWQGNQPQH

V: TRBV10-3
J: TRBJ2-7
length: 15
CDR3: AISEYSASGSPYEQY

V: TRBV5-4
J: TRBJ1-2
length: 11
CDR3: ASSSKGDYGYT

V: TRBV29-1
J: TRBJ1-2
length: 13
CDR3: SVPGALLPPGGYT

V: TRBV15
J: TRBJ1-1
length: 12
CDR3: ATSRKTGVPEAF

V: TRBV28
J: TRBJ1-2
length: 10
CDR3: AIETANYGYT

V: TRBV28
J: TRBJ1-6
length: 12
CDR3: ASSLTPLNSPLH

V: TRBV10-3
J: TRBJ1-2
length: 12
CDR3: AITAQGDNYGYT

V: TRBV15
J: TRBJ2-1
length: 13
CDR3: ATSSPTTGRNEQF

V: TRBV6-5
J: TRBJ1-6
length: 14
CDR3: ASSYDRDSYNSPLH

V: TRBV5-1
J: TRBJ1-6
length: 14
CDR3: ASSYGTGGLGSPLH

V: TRBV30
J: TRBJ1-3
length: 13
CDR3: AWSRGQITGNTIY

V: TRBV4-2
J: TRBJ1-5
length: 13
CDR3: ASSQDPRGPTPQH

V: TRBV19
J: TRBJ1-2
length: 13
CDR3: ASSLGQGLAYGYT

V: TRBV6-1
J: TRBJ2-5
length: 11
CDR3: ASRTKHKETQY

V: TRBV29-1
J: TRBJ2-7
length: 12
CDR3: SVDRSSAGNEQY

V: TRBV2
J: TRBJ2-3
length: 10
CDR3: ASKREGDTQY

V: TRBV7-2
J: TRBJ2-6
length: 14
CDR3: ASSFAVLSGANVLT